This T cell receptor (beta chain) was identified during a study of control samples from healthy donors and cancer patients. The data were produced by immunoSEQ multiplex PCR, yet TCRdb's version contains in-frame clones alone and is incomplete. Altogether 260,000 or so clones are present, more than 65% being singletons, with the ten largest covering about an eighth. CDR3 size: 13 residues. Germline-derived CDR1 and CDR2 are LGHNA and YNFKEQ. V was cut by 4 bases and J by 2 bases, with 8 bases left in between. The sequence derives from a woman aged 60-75 years with lung cancer. Sequences were obtained from PBMCs. The chain couples TRBV4-2 to TRBJ1-2; D remains ambiguous. The CDR3 protein is CASSPDVNYGYTF. The CDR3, as DNA: TGTGCCAGCAGCCCGGACGTCAACTATGGCTACACCTTC.